These 17 T cell receptor beta chains share one sample of origin, sequenced in a study of blood T cell repertoires in COVID-19. The method was immunoSEQ multiplex PCR; TCRdb's version includes in-frame clones alone and lacks a portion of them. The sample has approximately 300,000 clones, more than 85% seen once. The sample was PBMCs or T cells enriched from blood (not recorded which). Source of these receptors: a woman in her twenties or thirties who had recovered from COVID-19.

The chain employs TRBV4-1 and TRBJ1-2; D is unclear. The ends were cut back, 1 base at V and 4 bases at J, with 10 bases in the middle. CDR1 MGHRA and CDR2 YSYEKL come from the germline V gene. The CDR3 loop spans 14 amino acids. The CDR3 nucleotides read TGCGCCAGCAGCCAAGTATATAGTGGCTATGGCTACACCTTC. Amino acid sequence: CASSQVYSGYGYTF.

DNA of the CDR3: TGTGCCAGCAGCGCCATCACAGGGGGCACTGAAGCTTTCTTT. Amino acid sequence: CASSAITGGTEAFF. V gene TRBV9 combines with J gene TRBJ1-1, with 8 bases fitting TRBD1. V was clipped by 3 bases and J by 4 bases; unmatched bases: 5. CDR1 SGDLS and CDR2 YYNGEE come from the germline V gene. This CDR3 comprises 14 residues. Full variable domain (rest looked up from reference TRBV9 and TRBJ1-1): DSGVTQTPKHLITATGQRVTLRCSPRSGDLSVYWYQQSLDQGLQFLIQYYNGEERAKGNILERFSAQQFPDLHSELNLSSLELGDSALYFCASSAITGGTEAFFGQGTRLTVV.

The J gene is TRBJ1-4, the V gene TRBV10-3, with 7 bases that match TRBD1. The germline CDR1 and CDR2 sequences are ENHRY and SYGVKD. The CDR3 loop spans 15 amino acids. V trimming: 3 bases; J trimming: 3 bases; junction bases outside the gene matches: 4. CDR3 DNA: TGTGCCATCAGTGACGCTCAGGGGGCTAATGAAAAACTGTTTTTT. Protein sequence: CAISDAQGANEKLFF.

The chain is built from TRBV5-1 and TRBJ1-4, with 7 bases fitting TRBD1. After removal of 4 bases from V and 4 bases from J, the junction contained 4 bases not matched to a gene. The CDR3 totals 14 residues. The germline CDR1 and CDR2 sequences are SGHRS and YFSETQ. The CDR3 DNA reads as TGCGCCAGCAGCGAGGGACAGCGTAATGAAAAACTGTTTTTT. Residues: CASSEGQRNEKLFF.

The genes are TRBV20-1 and TRBJ1-5; no definite D call. Between the trimmed V and J ends, which lost 3 bases and 7 bases, there was a span of 13 bases. The CDR3 is 13 residues long. Germline V CDR1 and CDR2: DFQATT, SNEGSKA (reference sequence). The CDR3 protein is CSASPGVGQPQHF. In nucleotides, the CDR3 is TGCAGTGCTAGTCCCGGGGTCGGCCAGCCCCAGCATTTT.

This chain connects TRBV7-9 to TRBJ2-7; D may be TRBD2 (5 bases). CDR1 and CDR2 from the germline V gene are SEHNR and FQNEAQ (reference sequence). The CDR3 has 12 amino acids. The V end was cut by 6 bases, the J end by 6 bases, with 12 bases between. As DNA, the CDR3 is TGTGCCAGCAGTCATCCGGCGGGCGAGCAGTACTTC. This translates into CASSHPAGEQYF.

This rearrangement joins TRBV29-1 to TRBJ2-7; 10 nucleotides line up with TRBD1. The CDR3 totals 15 residues. V was pared by 5 bases and J by 2 bases, with 9 bases of the junction left unmatched. Germline loops: CDR1 SQVTM, CDR2 ANQGSEA. The CDR3 bases are TGCAGCGTTCCCACCGGACAGGGGGTTCCCTACGAGCAGTACTTC. Its protein is CSVPTGQGVPYEQYF.

This chain connects TRBV24-1 to TRBJ2-1; 9 bases align to TRBD2. Germline V gives CDR1 KGHDR, CDR2 SFDVKD. Trimming cost V 7 bases and J 5 bases; bases outside gene matches: 8. The CDR3 totals 15 residues. In DNA, the CDR3 is TGTGCCACCAGCAGGAAGCGGGGGGCCCACAATGAGCAGTTCTTC. This sequence encodes CATSRKRGAHNEQFF.

This rearrangement joins TRBV27 to TRBJ2-7; TRBD2 is a possible D gene (6 bases). The CDR3 covers 14 residues. Trimming removed 8 bases at V and 0 bases at J, with 14 bases between. CDR1 MNHEY and CDR2 SMNVEV come from the germline V gene (reference sequence). The CDR3 sequence is CASARGASSYEQYF. The CDR3 DNA is TGTGCCAGCGCTCGCGGGGCCAGCTCCTACGAGCAGTACTTC.

J is TRBJ1-4 and V is TRBV9; the match to TRBD1 covers 8 bases. CDR3 length equals 15 residues. Germline V gene data show CDR1 as SGDLS and CDR2 as YYNGEE. The V and J ends lost 4 bases and 8 bases, in that order; junction bases with no gene match: 10. The DNA of the CDR3 is TGTGCCAGCAGCACTCCAGGGGGCGCGTCGGAAAAACTGTTTTTT. Its translation: CASSTPGGASEKLFF.

The V gene is TRBV15, the J gene TRBJ1-1; D call uncertain. The CDR3 spans 13 residues. The V gene's germline CDR1 is LNHNV and CDR2 YYDKDF (reference sequence). The ends were cut back, 6 bases at V and 3 bases at J, with 11 bases in the middle. The CDR3 DNA sequence: TGTGCCACCAGGAACGGGATCCACACTGAAGCTTTCTTT. Its protein product is CATRNGIHTEAFF.

This clone was seen only once. The CDR3 spells CASSDGKTRQETQYF. The CDR3 nucleotides read TGTGCCAGCAGCGACGGGAAGACCCGGCAAGAGACCCAGTACTTC. The chain recombines TRBV5-6 with TRBJ2-5, with a tentative D call TRBD2 (5 bases). The CDR3 contains 15 residues. Trimming took 4 bases from V and 2 from J, leaving 15 bases between them. Germline V gives CDR1 SGHDT, CDR2 YYEEEE.

The gene calls are TRBV11-2 and TRBJ2-7, with 12 bases fitting TRBD2. The CDR3 loop spans 18 amino acids. After removal of 7 bases from V and 4 bases from J, the junction contained 17 bases not matched to a gene. Germline-derived CDR1 and CDR2 are SGHAT and FQNNGV. The DNA of the CDR3 is TGTGCCAGCACCTCAATTGCTAGCGGGGGGGCTAGGGAGTACGAGCAGTACTTC. Protein product: CASTSIASGGAREYEQYF.

This clone was counted once. The sample has other DNA sequences that encode this CDR3 too. The chain couples TRBV28 to TRBJ1-2; 8 bases match TRBD1. V lost 6 bases and J lost 5; bases outside the gene matches: 5. This CDR3 has 13 residues. Germline assignment: CDR1 MDHEN and CDR2 SYDVKM. CDR3 sequence: CASRTGVGYGYTF. DNA for the CDR3: TGTGCCAGCAGGACAGGGGTAGGGTATGGCTACACCTTC.

This clone was detected a few times. V and J are TRBV7-2 and TRBJ1-1; possible D gene TRBD1, 6 bases. V lost 3 bases, J lost 5 bases, and 16 bases lay in between. Looked up from germline, CDR1 is SGHTA and CDR2 is FQGNSA. CDR3 size: 15 residues. The CDR3 protein is CASSLTGLGGTEAFF. In DNA form, the CDR3 reads TGTGCCAGCAGCTTGACAGGCCTGGGGGGGACTGAAGCTTTCTTT.

This chain uses TRBV15 with TRBJ2-7; D remains unclear. V lost 3 bases to trimming and J lost 2 bases, with 14 bases between them. Germline V lookup: CDR1 LNHNV, CDR2 YYDKDF (reference sequence). The CDR3 is 15 residues long. The CDR3 spells CATSRWAILTYEQYF. The CDR3, as DNA: TGTGCCACCAGCAGGTGGGCCATCCTAACCTACGAGCAGTACTTC.

The chain carries TRBV13 and TRBJ2-7; TRBD1 matches at 9 bases. The CDR3 length is 14 residues. The V gene's germline CDR1 is PRHDT and CDR2 FYEKMQ (reference sequence). V lost 5 bases, J lost 4 bases, and 6 bases stayed unmatched. DNA of the CDR3: TGTGCCAGCAGCACCGGGACAGGGAATTACGAGCAGTACTTC. As protein: CASSTGTGNYEQYF.